Shown below are 32 T cell receptor beta chains from a single sample sequenced in a study of tumor-infiltrating lymphocytes in glioblastoma multiforme. TCR beta libraries were built from RNA through three nested multiplex PCR rounds using modified ARM-PCR. TCRdb used MiXCR to reprocess the multiplex PCR reads, holding one entry per CDR3 protein. The sample holds tens of thousands of distinct CDR3 sequences, about 58% seen once. The source material was brain tumor tissue. The receptors stem from a male donor with glioblastoma.

With regard to this clonotype: Relative to the germline gene, one junction end is altered; a read error may explain this. This chain links TRBV10-2 with TRBJ1-5; D is possibly TRBD1 (5 bases). The CDR3 runs to 15 residues. Germline CDR1 WSHSY, CDR2 SAAADI. CDR3 sequence (DNA): TGCGCCTGCAGACCCTTGGCGATAGGGGATCAGCCACAGCATTTT. This codes for CACRPLAIGDQPQHF.

For this clonotype: One base away lies a much larger clone, so this may be a sequencing read error. The rearrangement joins TRBV6-5 to TRBJ2-1; TRBD2 matches 9 bases. Germline CDR1 and CDR2: MNHEY and SVGAGI. The CDR3 has 15 amino acids. In DNA, the CDR3 is TGTGCCAGCGGGCTGACTAGCGGCAATTACAGTGAGCAGTTCTTC. Protein product: CASGLTSGNYSEQFF.

Remarks on this clonotype: This may stem from a read error, because a much larger clone lies one nucleotide away. This chain joins TRBV6-1 and TRBJ2-3; D not resolved. CDR3 length: 14 residues. Looked up from germline, CDR1 is MNHNS and CDR2 is SASEGT. Here the CDR3 reads CASNERVGTDTQYF. The DNA for the CDR3 is TGTGCCAGCAATGAAAGGGTGGGCACAGATACGCAGTATTTT.

In regard to this clonotype: The CDR3 end shows no conserved phenylalanine or tryptophan, and so a read error is likely. The V and J genes are TRBV11-2 and TRBJ2-1; no clear D. The CDR3 contains 18 residues. Trimming cost V 0 bases and J 4 bases, with 19 bases left between them. Germline loops: CDR1 SGHAT, CDR2 FQNNGV. The CDR3 DNA reads TGTGCCAGCAGCTTAGATCCGCTGGGTCAGCTTCAATACAATGAGCAGTTCCTT. This gives the protein CASSLDPLGQLQYNEQFL.

Concerning this clonotype itself: Its ends do not fully match the called genes, so a read error is possible. The chain is built from TRBV29-1 and TRBJ1-6, with a possible D match to TRBD1 (5 bases). From germline, CDR1 is SQVTM and CDR2 ANQGSEA. The CDR3 loop spans 13 amino acids. CDR3 DNA: TGCAGCTTTGCCAGGGATAGAGAATCACCCCACCACTTT. It encodes CSFARDRESPHHF.

The CDR3 DNA reads as TGCAGTGCCCATGGTGAGGACAGCCCCCATAATTCACCCCTCCACTTT. Protein: CSAHGEDSPHNSPLHF. The chain combines TRBV20-1 with TRBJ1-6, with D tentatively TRBD1 (6 bases). V was trimmed by 6 bases and J by 5 bases, leaving 20 bases between them. The CDR3 extends over 16 amino acids. The germline CDR1 and CDR2 sequences are DFQATT and SNEGSKA (reference sequence).

The genes are TRBV20-1 and TRBJ2-7, with TRBD2 as a possible D gene (6 bases). CDR3 length: 12 amino acids. Germline lookup yields CDR1 DFQATT and CDR2 SNEGSKA (reference sequence). The CDR3: CTVTRGMDEQYF. The CDR3 coding sequence is TGCACTGTGACTAGAGGCATGGACGAGCAGTACTTC.

This clonotype was seen a handful of times. This chain uses TRBV6-1 with TRBJ2-7; 12 nucleotides align to TRBD2. The germline V gene encodes CDR1 MNHNS and CDR2 SASEGT. CDR3 size: 17 residues. Trimming removed 2 bases from V and 8 bases from J; junction bases left unmatched: 13. The CDR3 sequence is CASSELAGFRTSGKQYF. CDR3 DNA sequence: TGTGCCAGCAGTGAACTTGCAGGGTTTAGGACTAGCGGGAAGCAGTACTTC.

Only a few counts were recorded for this clonotype. At one of its ends the junction is not consistent with the germline gene, which may arise from a read error. The chain links TRBV6-2 or TRBV6-3 to TRBJ2-1; no clear D. The CDR3 has 14 residues. Germline V CDR1 and CDR2: MNHEY, SVGEGT. CDR3 amino acids: CASSSRMSDNEQLF. CDR3 nucleotides: TGTGCCAGCAGTTCGAGGATGAGCGACAATGAGCAGCTCTTC.

This chain uses TRBV20-1 with TRBJ1-1; no firm D call. The CDR3 loop spans 13 amino acids. Germline CDR1 and CDR2: DFQATT and SNEGSKA (reference sequence). V was cut by 0 bases and J by 13 bases, with 18 bases left in between. The DNA of the CDR3 is TGCAGTGCTAGAGAGGGGATTTGGACTGAGGTTTTCTTT. It codes for CSAREGIWTEVFF.

Concerning this clonotype: Being one base from a much bigger clone, this may be a read error. The CDR3 end shows no conserved phenylalanine or tryptophan, and so a read error is likely. The chain couples TRBV28 to TRBJ2-7; TRBD1 matches 7 bases. Unmatched junction bases numbered 7, after V lost 3 bases and J lost 5 bases. The CDR3 covers 14 residues. Germline CDR1 and CDR2: MDHEN and SYDVKM. The CDR3 DNA follows: TGTGCCAGCAGTTTCGTACAGGGGAATGACGAGCAGTACTAC. Translation: CASSFVQGNDEQYY.

This sequence joins TRBV6-2 or TRBV6-3 and TRBJ2-1, with D uncertain. Per germline, CDR1 MNHEY and CDR2 SVGEGT. The length of the CDR3 is 14 residues. Trimming removed 0 bases from V and 5 bases from J, with 8 bases in between. DNA for the CDR3: TGTGCCAGCAGTTACTCAGCAACAGACAATGAGCAGTTCTTC. Protein: CASSYSATDNEQFF.

This clonotype was picked up many times. The chain couples TRBV6-1 to TRBJ2-1; D gene unclear. V was cut by 2 bases and J by 8 bases, with 7 bases left in between. The germline CDR1 and CDR2 sequences are MNHNS and SASEGT. The CDR3 has 12 residues. CDR3 nucleotide sequence: TGTGCCAGCAGTGAAATAGGCGATGAGCAGTTCTTC. Its protein is CASSEIGDEQFF.

This clonotype was seen ten or more times. This may be a read error, as it is one base from a much larger clone. This chain uses TRBV29-1 with TRBJ1-5; D is unclear. Trimming removed 3 bases at V and 5 bases at J, with 11 bases between. The germline V gene encodes CDR1 SQVTM and CDR2 ANQGSEA. The CDR3 is made up of 13 amino acids. The CDR3 protein is CSVEVSSDQPQHF. The CDR3 coding sequence is TGCAGCGTTGAGGTCTCCAGTGATCAGCCCCAGCATTTT.

There are a few counts of this clonotype. Since the CDR3 does not end with the conserved phenylalanine or tryptophan, this likely comes from a read error. The gene calls are TRBV4-2 and TRBJ2-1, with D perhaps TRBD1 (6 bases). The CDR3 loop spans 17 amino acids. Trimming pared 0 bases from V and 9 bases from J, leaving 21 bases between. The germline V gene encodes CDR1 LGHNA and CDR2 YNFKEQ. The CDR3 loop reads CASSQDSNRASNSEQFI. DNA of the CDR3: TGTGCCAGCAGCCAAGATTCGAACAGGGCTTCGAACAGTGAGCAGTTCATC.

Of note for this clonotype: The CDR3 carries no conserved terminal phenylalanine or tryptophan, so it likely arises from a read error. The rearrangement joins TRBV20-1 to TRBJ1-2; D unclear. Germline assignment: CDR1 DFQATT and CDR2 SNEGSKA (reference sequence). Trimming took 4 bases from V and 4 from J, leaving 10 bases between them. The CDR3 contains 12 residues. The CDR3 region is CSAIRSGYGYTL. In DNA form, the CDR3 reads TGCAGTGCTATAAGGTCGGGCTATGGCTACACCCTC.

The chain has TRBV6-2 or TRBV6-3 and TRBJ2-3; 8 bases map to TRBD2. CDR3 length equals 15 residues. The germline V gene encodes CDR1 MNHEY and CDR2 SVGEGT. V trimming: 4 bases; J trimming: 6 bases; junction bases outside the gene matches: 9. The DNA for the CDR3 is TGTGCCAGCAGTTCCCCTCCGGGAGGGGCGGATACGCAGTATTTT. Encoded protein: CASSSPPGGADTQYF.

For this clonotype: Possible read error: a much larger clone is one base away. This rearrangement joins TRBV7-9 to TRBJ2-3; TRBD1 matches 7 bases. The CDR3 consists of 14 residues. In germline, CDR1 is SEHNR, CDR2 FQNEAQ (reference sequence). After removal of 7 bases from V and 3 bases from J, the junction contained 7 bases not matched to a gene. The CDR3 protein is CASTLTGLTDTQYF. The CDR3 DNA reads TGTGCCAGCACTCTGACAGGGTTGACAGATACGCAGTATTTT.

Turning to this clonotype: At one boundary the junction diverges from the germline segment, which might be a read error. This chain joins TRBV29-1 and TRBJ2-1; maybe TRBD2 (6 bases). Per the germline V gene, CDR1 is SQVTM and CDR2 is ANQGSEA. The CDR3 runs 14 residues. CDR3 in amino acids: CSVLEDSGYKEQFF. The CDR3, as DNA: TGCAGCGTACTAGAAGATAGCGGTTACAAAGAGCAGTTCTTC.

Of note for this clonotype: Given the absence of the conserved phenylalanine or tryptophan at the CDR3 end, a read error is likely. The gene calls are TRBV6-1 and TRBJ2-1; 7 nucleotides match TRBD2. CDR3 length: 14 amino acids. Germline CDR1 and CDR2: MNHNS and SASEGT. Losses at the gene ends were 6 bases for V and 0 bases for J; bases not matched to a gene: 2. CDR3 loop: CASRSGDSYNEQFL. CDR3 DNA sequence: TGTGCCAGCAGAAGCGGGGACTCCTACAATGAGCAGTTCTTA.

This clonotype was seen repeatedly, ten times or more. CDR3 loop: CSVVGRDYGYTF. The CDR3 nucleotides read TGCAGCGTTGTTGGACGGGACTATGGCTACACCTTC. V is TRBV29-1 and J is TRBJ1-2, with D unresolved. Per the germline V gene, CDR1 is SQVTM and CDR2 is ANQGSEA. V lost 4 bases and J 3 bases, leaving 9 bases between the germline ends. CDR3 length: 12 residues.

The gene calls are TRBV7-9 and TRBJ1-6; D unclear. The CDR3 has 17 residues. Germline V lookup: CDR1 SEHNR, CDR2 FQNEAQ (reference sequence). V was clipped by 2 bases and J by 10 bases, with 21 bases between them. CDR3 amino acids: CASSLSMGLRIVSPLHF. CDR3 coding DNA: TGTGCCAGCAGCTTAAGTATGGGCCTGAGGATAGTATCACCCCTCCACTTT.

In regard to this clonotype: A much larger clone lies one base from this, so it may be a read error. The chain recombines TRBV19 with TRBJ1-1; D uncertain. Germline CDR1 is LNHDA and CDR2 is SQIVND (reference sequence). CDR3 size: 13 residues. The CDR3 loop is CASGIAPNTEAFF. CDR3 DNA sequence: TGTGCCAGTGGTATAGCCCCAAACACTGAAGCTTTCTTT.

In the case of this clonotype: Mismatch with germline at one junction end may stem from a read error. The chain combines TRBV11-1 with TRBJ2-7; D uncertain. The CDR3 consists of 13 residues. Germline loops: CDR1 SGHAT, CDR2 FQDESV (reference sequence). The CDR3 DNA sequence: TGTGCCAGCACCCTGAATCAGAGGTACGAGCAGTGCTTC. Translating it yields CASTLNQRYEQCF. Together with reference TRBV11-1 and TRBJ2-7, the CDR3 gives the full variable domain: EAEVAQSPRYKITEKSQAVAFWCDPISGHATLYWYRQILGQGPELLVQFQDESVVDDSQLPKDRFSAERLKGVDSTLKIQPAELGDSAMYLCASTLNQRYEQCFGPGTRLTVT.

Points on this clonotype: This may arise from a read error, as a much more abundant clone is one base away. The rearrangement links TRBV7-8 to TRBJ1-1; tentatively, D is TRBD1 (5 bases). Germline-derived CDR1 and CDR2 are SGHVS and FQNEAQ. This CDR3 is 14 amino acids long. V was cut by 6 bases and J by 3 bases, with 14 bases left in between. The CDR3, as DNA: TGTGCCAGCAGTCTAAACAGGCTGGACACTGAAGCTTTCTTT. Translated, it gives CASSLNRLDTEAFF.

With respect to this clonotype: The junction shows a germline mismatch at one end, possibly a read error. The chain employs TRBV6-2 or TRBV6-3 and TRBJ2-7; D could derive from TRBD1 or TRBD2 (6 bases each). The CDR3 runs 13 residues. The germline V gene encodes CDR1 MNHEY and CDR2 SVGEGT. CDR3 DNA: TGTGCCAGCAGACGGATAGGGGGGTACGAGCAGTGCTTC. Protein: CASRRIGGYEQCF.

This clonotype occurred many times. This rearrangement joins TRBV20-1 to TRBJ2-1; TRBD2 aligns across 7 bases. Germline CDR1 and CDR2: DFQATT and SNEGSKA (reference sequence). J lost 6 bases, V lost 2 bases, and 10 bases had no gene match. This CDR3 spans 15 amino acids. The CDR3 DNA reads TGCAGTGCTAGATTCGGCGGGAGTCAGAGCAATGAGCAGTTCTTC. The encoded protein is CSARFGGSQSNEQFF.

This clonotype was seen many times. This sequence joins TRBV28 and TRBJ2-5, with 7 bases aligning to TRBD1. The CDR3 length is 13 residues. With 6 bases clipped from V and 4 bases from J, the junction kept 5 bases outside the gene matches. CDR1 MDHEN and CDR2 SYDVKM come from the germline V gene. The CDR3 protein is CASRGGWGETQYF. Here the CDR3 DNA reads TGTGCCAGCAGAGGGGGCTGGGGAGAGACCCAGTACTTC.

Of note for this clonotype: A read error is likely, as this CDR3 ends without the conserved phenylalanine or tryptophan. V usage is TRBV20-1 and J usage is TRBJ2-4; TRBD1 agrees at 10 bases. The CDR3 runs to 19 residues. Germline CDR1 reads DFQATT; CDR2 reads SNEGSKA (reference sequence). CDR3: CGARDPDRGTRKAKNIQYV. As DNA, the CDR3 is TGCGGTGCTAGAGACCCGGACAGGGGGACTCGGAAAGCCAAAAACATTCAGTACGTC.

This chain connects TRBV2 to TRBJ2-1; possibly TRBD2 for D (5 bases). Germline loops: CDR1 SNHLY, CDR2 FYNNEI. V lost 6 bases, J lost 6 bases, and 12 bases lay in between. This CDR3 has 13 amino acids. CDR3 sequence (DNA): TGTGCCAGCAGACGGGGAGTCCCCAATGAGCAGTTCTTC. It translates to CASRRGVPNEQFF.

This clonotype was seen just once. A read error may explain this, as a much larger clone is one base away. The rearrangement links TRBV28 to TRBJ2-1; 10 nucleotides match TRBD1. The CDR3 is 14 residues long. Germline V gives CDR1 MDHEN, CDR2 SYDVKM. CDR3 bases: TGTGCCGGTCAGACAGGGGGCTCCTACAATGGGCAGTTCTTC. This sequence encodes CAGQTGGSYNGQFF.

Note on this clonotype: The junction differs from germline at one of its ends, possibly a read error. This chain links TRBV20-1 with TRBJ2-7; D gene uncertain. Germline V gene data show CDR1 as DFQATT and CDR2 as SNEGSKA (reference sequence). The CDR3 is 16 amino acids. CDR3 sequence reads: CSARSPPPSWAYEQYF. CDR3 nucleotide sequence: TGCAGTGCTAGATCCCCCCCCCCTTCCTGGGCGTACGAGCAGTACTTT.